The 8 T cell receptor beta chains given below trace back to one sample, sequenced in a study of T cell repertoires in cytomegalovirus infection (dated by TCRdb to the late 2010s). This specimen's treatment or condition label, interpreted: in vitro stimulation with specific CMV peptide epitopes to enrich CMV-specific T cells. Sequencing used an Illumina HiSeq 1500. TCRdb reprocessed the public reads (quality trimming at Q25 with fastp, clone calling with MiXCR) and kept in-frame beta chains. Each record represents a unique CDR3 protein, reported with the most common genes and DNA among its rows. The sample records about 890,000 distinct CDR3 sequences, roughly 31% of which are singletons. Of the sample, around 15% is held by the ten largest clones. Their antigens remain unidentified. The specimen comprised cultured CD8+ T cells from PBMCs, sampled from culture after CMV antigen stimulation. These receptors came from a human donor in good health (CMV status not recorded). Some clones in this sample may be carry-over from other donors' samples.

This clonotype has just a few counts. This chain connects TRBV11-2 to TRBJ2-5, with 13 bases identical to TRBD2. Unmatched junction bases numbered 7, after V lost 2 bases and J lost 7 bases. The length of the CDR3 is 16 residues. Germline V gives CDR1 SGHAT, CDR2 FQNNGV. The CDR3 DNA follows: TGTGCCAGCAGCTTAACTAGCGGGGGGGCGGGGGTGACCCAGTACTTC. This codes for CASSLTSGGAGVTQYF.

In its sample, this clonotype was seen many times. The chain links TRBV7-2 to TRBJ2-1; perhaps TRBD1 as D (5 bases). CDR1 is SGHTA and CDR2 is FQGNSA in the germline V gene. The CDR3 covers 15 residues. V shed 4 bases and J shed 4 bases, with 14 bases lying between them. The CDR3 spells CASSWTPPLYNEQFF. The CDR3 DNA reads as TGTGCCAGCAGCTGGACACCCCCACTTTACAATGAGCAGTTCTTC.

CDR3 sequence reads: CSAEWGSADTQYF. CDR3 sequence (DNA): TGCAGTGCGGAGTGGGGTAGTGCAGATACGCAGTATTTT. The chain employs TRBV20-1 and TRBJ2-3; no clear D. Trimming removed 6 bases at V and 4 bases at J, with 14 bases between. The germline gives CDR1 DFQATT, CDR2 SNEGSKA (reference sequence). The CDR3 length is 13 residues.

This clonotype was seen ten or more times. The rearrangement uses TRBV7-9 and TRBJ2-1, with D perhaps matching TRBD2 (6 bases). Germline loops: CDR1 SEHNR, CDR2 FQNEAQ (reference sequence). CDR3 length: 16 residues. V gave up 1 base and J gave up 0 bases, with 10 bases separating them. The CDR3 is CASSLVSGASYNEQFF. CDR3 nucleotides: TGTGCCAGCAGCTTAGTTTCGGGAGCCTCCTACAATGAGCAGTTCTTC.

V gene TRBV11-2 combines with J gene TRBJ1-2; no firm D call. The V gene lost 4 bases and the J gene lost 6 bases, with 9 bases spanning the gap. The germline CDR1 and CDR2 sequences are SGHAT and FQNNGV. The CDR3 has 12 residues. As DNA, the CDR3 is TGTGCCAGCAGCTCACCCTCGGATGGCTACACCTTC. This encodes CASSSPSDGYTF.

A word on this clonotype: A junction end diverges from the germline sequence, so it may reflect a read error. The chain is built from TRBV15 and TRBJ1-5; tentative D call: TRBD1 (5 bases). Germline CDR1 is LNHNV and CDR2 is YYDKDF (reference sequence). CDR3 length: 16 residues. The CDR3 loop is CVTSRDSKRGREPQHF. The CDR3 DNA is TGTGTCACCAGCAGAGATTCAAAGAGGGGTCGGGAGCCCCAGCATTTT.

This clonotype was seen only a few times. J is TRBJ1-1 and V is TRBV12-3 or TRBV12-4; D unresolved. V lost 7 bases and J 3 bases, leaving 3 bases between the germline ends. CDR3 length: 10 amino acids. CDR3 in DNA: TGTGCCAGCAAGGACACTGAAGCTTTCTTT. It encodes CASKDTEAFF.

The chain recombines TRBV6-6 with TRBJ2-7; 9 nucleotides match TRBD2. Germline CDR1 MNHNY, CDR2 SVGAGI (reference sequence). With V trimmed by 1 base and J by 6 bases, 4 bases remained unmatched. The CDR3 contains 14 residues. CDR3 protein: CASSYLAGGLEQYV. The CDR3 DNA is TGTGCCAGCAGTTACTTGGCGGGGGGGCTCGAGCAGTACGTC.